A single sample is the source of the 32 T cell receptor beta chains below, sequenced in a study of OX40 agonist ivuxolimab in advanced cancers. Method: immunoSEQ multiplex PCR; TCRdb's copy keeps in-frame clones and lacks some. The sample yields roughly 45,000 clones, about 81% seen once. Sequencing used CD4+ or CD8+ T cells sorted from blood, obtained in a trial of the OX40 agonist ivuxolimab. Every receptor here comes from an adult with an advanced solid tumor such as melanoma, head and neck, liver or kidney cancer.

The genes are TRBV25-1 and TRBJ1-6; D might be TRBD1 (6 bases). Germline lookup yields CDR1 MGHDK and CDR2 SYGVNS. The CDR3 totals 14 residues. V was pared by 6 bases and J by 8 bases, with 14 bases between. CDR3 bases: TGTGCCAGCAGAGAGGGGGGCGTGGATTCACCCCTCCACTTT. Translation gives CASREGGVDSPLHF.

This clone was recorded a few times. The chain is built from TRBV5-4 and TRBJ1-6; no clear D. Germline values: CDR1 SGHNT, CDR2 YYREEE (reference sequence). The CDR3 loop spans 13 amino acids. V lost 4 bases, J lost 14 bases, and 16 bases lay in between. Here the CDR3 reads CASSLAGVSALHF. The CDR3 DNA follows: TGTGCCAGCAGCCTTGCCGGCGTCTCGGCCCTCCACTTT.

The chain couples TRBV27 to TRBJ2-3; 10 bases fit TRBD1. Germline loops: CDR1 MNHEY, CDR2 SMNVEV (reference sequence). The length of the CDR3 is 13 residues. J gave up 2 bases and V 8 bases, and 1 base lay outside the gene matches. The CDR3 reads CASRQGATDTQYF. In DNA form, the CDR3 reads TGTGCCAGCCGACAGGGGGCCACAGATACGCAGTATTTT.

V and J are TRBV6-5 and TRBJ2-3; TRBD1 matches at 9 bases. The V gene's germline CDR1 is MNHEY and CDR2 SVGAGI. With 4 bases clipped from V and 7 bases from J, the junction kept 6 bases outside the gene matches. CDR3 length equals 14 residues. Here the CDR3 reads CASSFWTGDNTQYF. The CDR3 coding sequence is TGTGCCAGCAGTTTTTGGACAGGGGATAATACGCAGTATTTT.

The rearrangement links TRBV7-2 to TRBJ2-7; TRBD2 aligns across 10 bases. From germline, CDR1 is SGHTA and CDR2 FQGNSA. This CDR3 region has 16 residues. The ends lost 1 base at V and 4 bases at J; junction bases unmatched: 7. CDR3 coding DNA: TGTGCCAGCAGCTTAGGGGGGGCTAGCGGGAGATACGAGCAGTACTTC. The encoded protein is CASSLGGASGRYEQYF.

The chain couples TRBV7-2 to TRBJ2-4, with TRBD1 matching 10 bases. CDR1 is SGHTA, CDR2 FQGNSA, per germline. The V gene end was trimmed by 3 bases and the J gene end by 3 bases; junction bases not matched to a gene: 8. The CDR3 runs to 17 residues. The DNA of the CDR3 is TGTGCCAGCAGCTTCCCGACAGGGGGCGCGGGCAAAAACATTCAGTACTTC. It is translated as CASSFPTGGAGKNIQYF. The whole variable domain, filled in from reference TRBV7-2 and TRBJ2-4, reads GAGVSQSPSNKVTEKGKDVELRCDPISGHTALYWYRQSLGQGLEFLIYFQGNSAPDKSGLPSDRFSAERTGGSVSTLTIQRTQQEDSAVYLCASSFPTGGAGKNIQYFGAGTRLSVL.

The chain combines TRBV11-2 with TRBJ2-5; D is unclear. In germline, CDR1 is SGHAT, CDR2 FQNNGV. With 0 bases removed from V and 5 bases from J, the gap between germline ends came to 10 bases. This CDR3 is 14 amino acids long. DNA for the CDR3: TGTGCCAGCAGCTTAGAGTGGTTGTCGGAGACCCAGTACTTC. It yields the protein CASSLEWLSETQYF. Variable domain in full (rest from reference TRBV11-2 and TRBJ2-5): EAGVAQSPRYKIIEKRQSVAFWCNPISGHATLYWYQQILGQGPKLLIQFQNNGVVDDSQLPKDRFSAERLKGVDSTLKIQPAKLEDSAVYLCASSLEWLSETQYFGPGTRLLVL.

The chain carries TRBV2 and TRBJ2-7, with D maybe TRBD1 (6 bases). This CDR3 contains 12 residues. Looked up from germline, CDR1 is SNHLY and CDR2 is FYNNEI. V was clipped by 6 bases and J by 2 bases, with 8 bases between them. CDR3 sequence reads: CASRGAAYEQYF. As DNA, the CDR3 is TGTGCCAGCAGGGGGGCAGCCTACGAGCAGTACTTC.

The J gene is TRBJ2-2, the V gene TRBV6-6, with D hard to call. CDR3 length: 15 residues. Germline values: CDR1 MNHNY, CDR2 SVGAGI (reference sequence). V was clipped by 2 bases and J by 7 bases, with 14 bases between them. The CDR3 reads CASSYLLSSDGELFF. The DNA for the CDR3 is TGTGCCAGCAGTTACCTGCTAAGTTCCGACGGGGAGCTGTTTTTT.

The rearrangement uses TRBV5-1 and TRBJ2-1; D uncertain. This CDR3 has 15 amino acids. V lost 5 bases, J lost 1 base, and 13 bases lay in between. From germline, CDR1 is SGHRS and CDR2 YFSETQ. This chain's CDR3 is CASREGPFSYNEQFF. CDR3 in DNA: TGCGCCAGCAGGGAAGGACCGTTTTCCTACAATGAGCAGTTCTTC.

This clone was detected only a few times. The chain combines TRBV30 with TRBJ2-7, with TRBD1 as a possible D gene (6 bases). The CDR3 extends over 15 amino acids. Germline lookup yields CDR1 GTSNPN and CDR2 SVGIG (reference sequence). Trimming removed 2 bases at V and 3 bases at J, with 17 bases between. The CDR3 reads CAWSSGTPGLYEQYF. The CDR3 nucleotides are TGTGCCTGGAGTTCCGGGACACCCGGACTCTACGAGCAGTACTTC.

V is TRBV4-2 and J is TRBJ2-7; D remains unclear. V shed 4 bases and J shed 3 bases, with 10 bases lying between them. Germline values: CDR1 LGHNA, CDR2 YNFKEQ. The CDR3 sequence is 13 residues long. DNA of the CDR3: TGTGCCAGCAGCCTATACTCTAACTACGAGCAGTACTTC. Its protein product is CASSLYSNYEQYF.

This clone occurred once. The V and J genes are TRBV6-1 and TRBJ2-7; 7 bases are shared with TRBD2. The CDR3 covers 14 residues. Unmatched junction bases numbered 7, after V lost 6 bases and J lost 2 bases. The germline CDR1 and CDR2 sequences are MNHNS and SASEGT. The CDR3 sequence is CASSLLARPYEQYF. As DNA, the CDR3 is TGTGCCAGCAGCCTACTAGCGCGACCCTACGAGCAGTACTTC.

This sequence joins TRBV5-1 and TRBJ2-7; 9 bases line up with TRBD2. With 0 bases clipped from V and 3 bases from J, the junction kept 7 bases outside the gene matches. From germline, CDR1 is SGHRS and CDR2 YFSETQ. The CDR3 sequence is 16 residues long. The CDR3 nucleotides are TGCGCCAGCAGCTTGGAGGGCGGGAGGGCCCTCTACGAGCAGTACTTC. This codes for CASSLEGGRALYEQYF. The whole variable domain, filled in from reference TRBV5-1 and TRBJ2-7, reads KAGVTQTPRYLIKTRGQQVTLSCSPISGHRSVSWYQQTPGQGLQFLFEYFSETQRNKGNFPGRFSGRQFSNSRSEMNVSTLELGDSALYLCASSLEGGRALYEQYFGPGTRLTVT.

The chain links TRBV5-1 to TRBJ2-2; D gene uncertain. CDR3 length equals 15 residues. V was shortened by 5 bases and J by 4 bases, with 15 bases between the two germline ends. Germline CDR1 SGHRS, CDR2 YFSETQ. Written as DNA, the CDR3 is TGCGCCAGCAGAAATTACCTCTCGAGCACCGGGGAGCTGTTTTTT. This codes for CASRNYLSSTGELFF.

This rearrangement joins TRBV4-1 to TRBJ1-5, with a possible D match to TRBD1 (5 bases). V lost 5 bases and J lost 3, with 14 bases in between. CDR1 is MGHRA, CDR2 YSYEKL, per germline. The CDR3 consists of 15 residues. CDR3 sequence: CASSFRDADNQPQHF. CDR3 sequence (DNA): TGCGCCAGCAGCTTTAGGGACGCCGACAATCAGCCCCAGCATTTT.

This chain connects TRBV29-1 to TRBJ2-7; 9 bases are shared with TRBD1. The CDR3 is 13 amino acids. CDR1 is SQVTM and CDR2 is ANQGSEA in the germline V gene. J was trimmed by 2 bases and V by 3 bases; bases with no gene match: 2. CDR3 DNA sequence: TGCAGCGTTGAGTGGACAGGGGCCTACGAGCAGTACTTC. The encoded protein is CSVEWTGAYEQYF.

V usage is TRBV7-9 and J usage is TRBJ1-1, with a weak D call TRBD1 (5 bases). Germline V gene data show CDR1 as SEHNR and CDR2 as FQNEAQ (reference sequence). Trimming took 6 bases from V and 4 from J, leaving 21 bases between them. The CDR3 runs 16 residues. CDR3 sequence (DNA): TGTGCCAGCAGACCTTGGGGGGTGGGAGATGGCACTGAAGCTTTCTTT. This codes for CASRPWGVGDGTEAFF.

The V call is TRBV5-4, the J call TRBJ2-3, with 11 bases fitting TRBD2. Germline loops: CDR1 SGHNT, CDR2 YYREEE (reference sequence). The trim removed 2 bases at V and 4 bases at J, leaving 6 bases unmatched. This CDR3 has 16 amino acids. The CDR3 sequence is CASSFFVAGGPDTQYF. Written as DNA, the CDR3 is TGTGCCAGCAGCTTTTTTGTAGCGGGAGGGCCAGATACGCAGTATTTT.

The V and J genes are TRBV7-6 and TRBJ1-1; the D is unclear. The germline V gene encodes CDR1 SGHVS and CDR2 FNYEAQ. Between the trimmed V and J ends, which lost 7 bases and 0 bases, there was a span of 12 bases. The CDR3 has 14 amino acids. Written as DNA, the CDR3 is TGTGCCAGCAACTCCAGAGAGATGAACACTGAAGCTTTCTTT. Amino acids: CASNSREMNTEAFF.

The V and J genes are TRBV27 and TRBJ2-7; a weak D match, TRBD1 (5 bases). V was cut by 5 bases and J by 0 bases, with 17 bases left in between. Germline V lookup: CDR1 MNHEY, CDR2 SMNVEV (reference sequence). The CDR3 totals 16 residues. The CDR3 is CASSPSTGHSSYEQYF. The CDR3 region has the DNA TGTGCCAGCAGTCCCTCAACAGGCCACAGCTCCTACGAGCAGTACTTC.

This chain joins TRBV2 and TRBJ1-2; the D is unclear. This CDR3 spans 12 amino acids. With 0 bases removed from V and 4 bases from J, the gap between germline ends came to 3 bases. From germline, CDR1 is SNHLY and CDR2 FYNNEI. The CDR3 DNA reads as TGTGCCAGCAGTGAAGCGCTCTATGGCTACACCTTC. It encodes CASSEALYGYTF.

V is TRBV7-2 and J is TRBJ1-2, with D possibly being TRBD1 (5 bases). Germline CDR1 and CDR2: SGHTA and FQGNSA. Trimming took 4 bases from V and 10 from J, leaving 22 bases between them. This CDR3 contains 15 residues. The CDR3 loop reads CASSSTGPPDSDYTF. The CDR3 DNA reads as TGTGCCAGCAGCTCTACGGGGCCACCAGATAGTGACTACACCTTC.

V gene TRBV6-1 combines with J gene TRBJ2-1; D ambiguous. Germline V CDR1 and CDR2: MNHNS, SASEGT. This CDR3 contains 12 residues. Trimming shortened V by 7 bases and J by 3 bases, and 7 bases separated the two germline ends. The CDR3 DNA sequence: TGTGCCAGCAACCTCCGCTACAATGAGCAGTTCTTC. Its protein product is CASNLRYNEQFF.

The V call is TRBV5-1, the J call TRBJ2-1, with TRBD1 matching over 7 bases. The CDR3 extends over 14 amino acids. The germline gives CDR1 SGHRS, CDR2 YFSETQ. Trimming took 5 bases from V and 7 from J; bases not matched to a gene: 9. CDR3 protein: CASSFGQVRNEQFF. The CDR3, as DNA: TGCGCCAGCAGTTTCGGACAGGTCAGGAATGAGCAGTTCTTC.

This CDR3 reads CASHRRPDGYTF. CDR3 DNA sequence: TGTGCCAGTCACAGGAGGCCGGACGGCTACACCTTC. J is TRBJ1-2 and V is TRBV19; tentatively, D is TRBD1 (5 bases). V was trimmed by 8 bases and J by 8 bases, leaving 15 bases between them. This CDR3 has 12 residues. CDR1 and CDR2 from the germline V gene are LNHDA and SQIVND (reference sequence).

In nucleotides, the CDR3 is TGCGCCAGCGCTACAGGGGGCGTGGGTGATGGCTACACCTTC. Translated: CASATGGVGDGYTF. The chain recombines TRBV5-1 with TRBJ1-2, with 9 nucleotides matching TRBD1. The CDR3 has 14 amino acids. J lost 6 bases, V lost 7 bases, and 10 bases had no gene match. The V gene's germline CDR1 is SGHRS and CDR2 YFSETQ.

This rearrangement joins TRBV5-4 to TRBJ1-1, with no clear D. Germline-derived CDR1 and CDR2 are SGHNT and YYREEE (reference sequence). There are 15 residues in the CDR3. The V and J ends lost 2 bases and 3 bases respectively, with 14 bases between them. This CDR3 is CASSFDAGLDTEAFF. The CDR3 nucleotides are TGTGCCAGCAGCTTTGACGCGGGTCTGGACACTGAAGCTTTCTTT.

The gene calls are TRBV11-2 and TRBJ2-5; perhaps TRBD2 as D (6 bases). Germline lookup yields CDR1 SGHAT and CDR2 FQNNGV. This CDR3 contains 16 residues. The V gene lost 0 bases and the J gene lost 4 bases, with 15 bases spanning the gap. Here the CDR3 DNA reads TGTGCCAGCAGCTTAGATAGTAGCGGACTAACAGAGACCCAGTACTTC. This codes for CASSLDSSGLTETQYF.

The chain uses TRBV2 and TRBJ2-5; TRBD2 agrees at 11 bases. Germline lookup yields CDR1 SNHLY and CDR2 FYNNEI. The CDR3 consists of 16 residues. V lost 10 bases to trimming and J lost 2 bases; unmatched junction nucleotides: 12. CDR3 nucleotides: TGTGCCAACAAGCCTAGCGGGAGGTTTCGGCAAGAGACCCAGTACTTC. Translation gives CANKPSGRFRQETQYF.

This clone is classed as medium-sized. V and J are TRBV15 and TRBJ2-7; tentative D call: TRBD2 (5 bases). The V gene lost 3 bases and the J gene lost 2 bases, with 20 bases spanning the gap. This CDR3 region has 17 residues. Germline lookup yields CDR1 LNHNV and CDR2 YYDKDF (reference sequence). Written as DNA, the CDR3 is TGTGCCACCAGCAGGGCCTTGAGGGATTCGGGTACCTACGAGCAGTACTTC. Translating it yields CATSRALRDSGTYEQYF.

This chain links TRBV6-5 with TRBJ2-7; TRBD1 agrees at 8 bases. The germline V gene encodes CDR1 MNHEY and CDR2 SVGAGI. With V trimmed by 5 bases and J by 2 bases, 8 bases remained unmatched. CDR3 length equals 15 residues. The CDR3 region has the DNA TGTGCCAGCAGTCCCGGACAGGGAAGTCCCTACGAGCAGTACTTC. Amino acid sequence: CASSPGQGSPYEQYF.